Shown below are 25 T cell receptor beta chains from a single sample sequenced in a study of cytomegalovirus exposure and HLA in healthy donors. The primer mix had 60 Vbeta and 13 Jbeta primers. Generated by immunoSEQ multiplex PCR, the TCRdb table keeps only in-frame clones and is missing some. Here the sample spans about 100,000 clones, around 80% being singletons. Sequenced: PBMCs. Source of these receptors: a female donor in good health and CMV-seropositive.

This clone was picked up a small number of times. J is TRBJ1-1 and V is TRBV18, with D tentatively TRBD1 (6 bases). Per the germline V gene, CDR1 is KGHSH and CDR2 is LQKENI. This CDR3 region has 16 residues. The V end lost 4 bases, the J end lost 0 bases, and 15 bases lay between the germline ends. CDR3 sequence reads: CASSLQGSQMNTEAFF. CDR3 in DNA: TGTGCCAGCTCACTACAGGGATCGCAAATGAACACTGAAGCTTTCTTT. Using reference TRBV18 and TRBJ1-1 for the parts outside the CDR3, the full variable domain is NAGVMQNPRHLVRRRGQEARLRCSPMKGHSHVYWYRQLPEEGLKFMVYLQKENIIDESGMPKERFSAEFPKEGPSILRIQQVVRGDSAAYFCASSLQGSQMNTEAFFGQGTRLTVV.

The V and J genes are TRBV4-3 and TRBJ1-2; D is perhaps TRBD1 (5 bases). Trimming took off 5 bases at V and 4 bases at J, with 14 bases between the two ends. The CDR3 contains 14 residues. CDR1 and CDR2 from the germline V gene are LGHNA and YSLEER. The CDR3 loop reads CASSDTTGGYGYTF. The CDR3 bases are TGCGCCAGCAGCGATACTACCGGGGGCTATGGCTACACCTTC.

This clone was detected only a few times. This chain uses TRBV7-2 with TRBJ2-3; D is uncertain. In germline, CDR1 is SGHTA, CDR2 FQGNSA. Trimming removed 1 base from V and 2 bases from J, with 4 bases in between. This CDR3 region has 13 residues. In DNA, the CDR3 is TGTGCCAGCAGCTTAGTATACACAGATACGCAGTATTTT. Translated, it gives CASSLVYTDTQYF.

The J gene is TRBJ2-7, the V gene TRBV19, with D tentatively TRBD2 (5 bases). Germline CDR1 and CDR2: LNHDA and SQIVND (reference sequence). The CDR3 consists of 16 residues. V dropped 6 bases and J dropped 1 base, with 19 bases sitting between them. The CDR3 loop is CASSPGLSPLSYEQYF. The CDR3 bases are TGTGCCAGTAGCCCCGGACTCTCTCCCCTTTCCTACGAGCAGTACTTC. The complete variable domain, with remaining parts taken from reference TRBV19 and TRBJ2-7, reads DGGITQSPKYLFRKEGQNVTLSCEQNLNHDAMYWYRQDPGQGLRLIYYSQIVNDFQKGDIAEGYSVSREKKESFPLTVTSAQKNPTAFYLCASSPGLSPLSYEQYFGPGTRLTVT.

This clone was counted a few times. The CDR3 reads CASSDGQGEYNEQFF. The CDR3 coding sequence is TGTGCCAGCAGTGACGGACAGGGGGAATACAATGAGCAGTTCTTC. The V call is TRBV6-4, the J call TRBJ2-1; 10 bases agree with TRBD1. Germline V gives CDR1 MRHNA, CDR2 SNTAGT. CDR3 length: 15 amino acids. V shed 2 bases and J 4 bases; nucleotides not matched to a gene: 2.

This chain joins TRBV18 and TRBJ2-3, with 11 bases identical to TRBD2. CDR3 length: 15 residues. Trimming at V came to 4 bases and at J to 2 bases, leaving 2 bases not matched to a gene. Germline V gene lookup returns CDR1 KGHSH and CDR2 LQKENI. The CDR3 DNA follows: TGTGCCAGCTCACGGACTAGCGGGCACACAGATACGCAGTATTTT. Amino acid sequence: CASSRTSGHTDTQYF.

The CDR3 nucleotides read TGTGCCAGTAGTGGAGGACCAACTAGCGTCCCCTACAATGAGCAGTTCTTC. This translates into CASSGGPTSVPYNEQFF. The chain is built from TRBV19 and TRBJ2-1, with 7 bases that match TRBD2. The junction had 12 bases not matched to a gene; V was cut back by 5 bases and J by 2 bases. The CDR3 runs to 17 residues. CDR1 and CDR2 (germline): LNHDA, SQIVND (reference sequence).

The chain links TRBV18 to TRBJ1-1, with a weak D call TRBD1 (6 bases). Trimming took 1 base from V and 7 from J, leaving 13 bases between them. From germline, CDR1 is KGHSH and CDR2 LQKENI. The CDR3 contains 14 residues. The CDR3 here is CASSPRRGNNEAFF. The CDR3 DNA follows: TGTGCCAGCTCACCACGCAGGGGAAATAATGAAGCTTTCTTT.

The CDR3 DNA reads TGTGCCAGCAGCGTAGGACCAGGGAACAATGAGCAGTTCTTC. This translates into CASSVGPGNNEQFF. The J gene is TRBJ2-1, the V gene TRBV9; TRBD1 is a possible D gene (5 bases). V was shortened by 0 bases and J by 5 bases, with 9 bases between the two germline ends. The CDR3 spans 14 residues. Germline CDR1 SGDLS, CDR2 YYNGEE.

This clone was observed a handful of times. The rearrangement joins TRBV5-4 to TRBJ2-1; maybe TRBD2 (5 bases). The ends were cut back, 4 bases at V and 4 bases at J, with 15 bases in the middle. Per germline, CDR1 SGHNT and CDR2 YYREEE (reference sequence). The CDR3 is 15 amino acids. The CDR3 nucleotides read TGTGCCAGCAGCCCCGGGATATCGGGGTACAATGAGCAGTTCTTC. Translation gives CASSPGISGYNEQFF.

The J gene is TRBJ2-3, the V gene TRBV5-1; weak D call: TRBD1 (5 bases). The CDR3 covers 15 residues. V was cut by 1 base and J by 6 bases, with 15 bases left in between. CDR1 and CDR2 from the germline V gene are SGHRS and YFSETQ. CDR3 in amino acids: CASSLYSRVSDTQYF. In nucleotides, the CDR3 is TGCGCCAGCAGCTTGTACTCCAGGGTGTCGGATACGCAGTATTTT.

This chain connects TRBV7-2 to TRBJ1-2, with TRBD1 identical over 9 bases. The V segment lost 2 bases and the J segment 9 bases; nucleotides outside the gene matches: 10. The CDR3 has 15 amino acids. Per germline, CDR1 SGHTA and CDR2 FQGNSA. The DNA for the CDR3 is TGTGCCAGCAGCTTACGCTCGGGACAGGGTCTGAGCTACACCTTC. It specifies CASSLRSGQGLSYTF.

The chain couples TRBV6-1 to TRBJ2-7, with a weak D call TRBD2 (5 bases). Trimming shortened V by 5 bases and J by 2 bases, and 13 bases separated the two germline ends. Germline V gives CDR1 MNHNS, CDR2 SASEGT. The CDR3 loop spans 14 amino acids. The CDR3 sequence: CASSTRGRPYEQYF. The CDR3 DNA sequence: TGTGCCAGCAGTACCCGGGGAAGGCCCTACGAGCAGTACTTC.

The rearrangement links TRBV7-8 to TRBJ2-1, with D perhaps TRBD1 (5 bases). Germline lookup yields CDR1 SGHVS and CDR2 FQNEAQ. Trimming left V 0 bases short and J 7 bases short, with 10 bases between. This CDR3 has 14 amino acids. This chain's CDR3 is CASSLAETENEQFF. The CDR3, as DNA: TGTGCCAGCAGCTTAGCCGAGACAGAGAATGAGCAGTTCTTC.

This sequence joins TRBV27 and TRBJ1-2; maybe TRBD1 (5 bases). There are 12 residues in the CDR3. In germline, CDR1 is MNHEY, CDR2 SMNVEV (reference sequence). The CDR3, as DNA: TGTTCCTGGGGGGGGAGTATTGGTGGCTACACCTTC. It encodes CSWGGSIGGYTF.

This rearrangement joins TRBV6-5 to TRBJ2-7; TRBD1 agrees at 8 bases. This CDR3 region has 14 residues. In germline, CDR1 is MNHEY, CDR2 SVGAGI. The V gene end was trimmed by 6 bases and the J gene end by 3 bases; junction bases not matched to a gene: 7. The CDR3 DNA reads TGTGCCAGCAGCCCTACCGGACAGGGCTACGAGCAGTACTTC. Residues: CASSPTGQGYEQYF.

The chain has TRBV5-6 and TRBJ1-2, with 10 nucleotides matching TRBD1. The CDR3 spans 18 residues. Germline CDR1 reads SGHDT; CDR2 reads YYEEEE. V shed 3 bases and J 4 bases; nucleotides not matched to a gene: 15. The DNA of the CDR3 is TGTGCCAGCAGCTCGACCGGGACAGGGGAGGCGTACATCTATGGCTACACCTTC. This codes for CASSSTGTGEAYIYGYTF. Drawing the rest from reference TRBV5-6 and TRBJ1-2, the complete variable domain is DAGVTQSPTHLIKTRGQQVTLRCSPKSGHDTVSWYQQALGQGPQFIFQYYEEEERQRGNFPDRFSGHQFPNYSSELNVNALLLGDSALYLCASSSTGTGEAYIYGYTFGSGTRLTVV.

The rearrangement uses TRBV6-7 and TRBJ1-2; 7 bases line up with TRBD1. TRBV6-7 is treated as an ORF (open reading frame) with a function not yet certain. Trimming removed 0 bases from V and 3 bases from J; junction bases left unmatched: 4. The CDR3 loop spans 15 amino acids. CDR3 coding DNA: TGTGCCAGCAGTTACTCGAGGGGGCAGCACTATGGCTACACCTTC. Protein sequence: CASSYSRGQHYGYTF.

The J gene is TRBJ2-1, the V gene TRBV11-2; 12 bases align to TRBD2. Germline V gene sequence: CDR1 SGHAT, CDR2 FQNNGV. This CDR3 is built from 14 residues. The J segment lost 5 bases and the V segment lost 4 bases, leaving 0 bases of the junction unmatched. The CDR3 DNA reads TGTGCCAGCAGCTGGACTAGCGGGGACAATGAGCAGTTCTTC. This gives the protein CASSWTSGDNEQFF.

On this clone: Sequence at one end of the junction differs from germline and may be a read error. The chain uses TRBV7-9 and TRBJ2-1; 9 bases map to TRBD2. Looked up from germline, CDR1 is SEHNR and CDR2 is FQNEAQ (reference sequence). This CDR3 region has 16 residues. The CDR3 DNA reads TGTTCCAGCAGCTCGACTAGCGGTTATGCCTACAATGAGCAGTTCTTC. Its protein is CSSSSTSGYAYNEQFF.

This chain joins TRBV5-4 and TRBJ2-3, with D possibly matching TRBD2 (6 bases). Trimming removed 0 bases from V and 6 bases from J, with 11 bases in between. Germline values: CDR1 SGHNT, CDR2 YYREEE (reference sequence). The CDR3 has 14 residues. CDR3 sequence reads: CASSLASVADTQYF. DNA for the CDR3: TGTGCCAGCAGCTTGGCTAGCGTCGCGGATACGCAGTATTTT.

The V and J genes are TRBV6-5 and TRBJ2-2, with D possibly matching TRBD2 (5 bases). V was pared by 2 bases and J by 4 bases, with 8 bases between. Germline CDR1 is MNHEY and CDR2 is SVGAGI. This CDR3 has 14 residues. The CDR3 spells CASSYEGGTGELFF. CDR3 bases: TGTGCCAGCAGTTACGAGGGTGGCACCGGGGAGCTGTTTTTT.

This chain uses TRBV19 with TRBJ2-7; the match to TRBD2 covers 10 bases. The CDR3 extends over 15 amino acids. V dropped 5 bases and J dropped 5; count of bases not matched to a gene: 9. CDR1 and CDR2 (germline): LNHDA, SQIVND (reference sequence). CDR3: CASSVSGRASDEQYF. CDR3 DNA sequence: TGTGCCAGTAGTGTAAGCGGGAGGGCCTCGGACGAGCAGTACTTC.

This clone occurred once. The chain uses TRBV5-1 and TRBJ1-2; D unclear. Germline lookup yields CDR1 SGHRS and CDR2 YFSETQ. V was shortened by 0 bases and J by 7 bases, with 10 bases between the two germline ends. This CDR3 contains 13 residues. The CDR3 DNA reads TGCGCCAGCAGCTTGGGCCGGGCGGGTGGCTACACCTTC. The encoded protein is CASSLGRAGGYTF.

CDR3 sequence (DNA): TGCGCCAGCAGTGAGATGGGGGGATACCTCTATGGCTACACCTTC. The encoded protein is CASSEMGGYLYGYTF. This chain connects TRBV10-2 to TRBJ1-2; tentatively, D is TRBD1 (5 bases). The V and J ends lost 2 bases and 4 bases respectively, with 14 bases between them. Germline V gives CDR1 WSHSY, CDR2 SAAADI. The length of the CDR3 is 15 residues.